The sample holds many counts of the clone carrying this T cell receptor (beta chain). In the original workflow: The study's classifier, a distant-metastasis tool for papillary thyroid cancer, was built using CDR3 differences across clinicopathological groups. TCRdb recomputed clones from the PCR reads via MiXCR. TCRdb, not the authors, supplied the V and J calls. The table shows roughly 58,000 clones, with roughly 4.1% occurring only once. The data belong to a study of metastatic and nonmetastatic thyroid tumors. Overall study context: Repertoires from malignant and benign thyroid patients were compared across blood and tumor or nodule tissue.

There are 15 residues in the CDR3. CDR1 and CDR2 from the germline V gene are LNHDA and SQIVND (reference sequence). V gave up 7 bases and J gave up 7 bases; unmatched junction bases: 11. None of the patients had undergone any treatment ahead of thyroid surgery. The chain joins TRBV19 to TRBJ2-4; 9 bases are shared with TRBD2. Sequences were obtained from blood. This clonotype was sampled from a female donor with papillary thyroid cancer or a benign thyroid nodule (not recorded which). Some clones in this sample may be carry-over from other donors' samples. CDR3 amino acids: CASTPAGGPKNIQYF. CDR3 nucleotides: TGTGCCAGTACGCCGGCGGGGGGGCCAAAGAACATTCAGTACTTC.